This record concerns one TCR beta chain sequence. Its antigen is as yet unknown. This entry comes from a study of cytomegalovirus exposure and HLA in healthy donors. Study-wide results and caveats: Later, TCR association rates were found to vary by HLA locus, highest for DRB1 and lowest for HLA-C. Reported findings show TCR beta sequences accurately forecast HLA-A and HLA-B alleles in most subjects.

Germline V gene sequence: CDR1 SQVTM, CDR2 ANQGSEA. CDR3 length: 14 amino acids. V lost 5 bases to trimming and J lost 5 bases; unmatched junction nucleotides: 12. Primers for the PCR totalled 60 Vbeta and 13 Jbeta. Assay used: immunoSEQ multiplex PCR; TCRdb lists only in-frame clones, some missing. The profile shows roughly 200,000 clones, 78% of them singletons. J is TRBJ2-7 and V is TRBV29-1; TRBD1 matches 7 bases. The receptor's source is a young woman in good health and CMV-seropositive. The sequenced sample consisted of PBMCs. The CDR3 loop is CSVRDPGQNNEQYF. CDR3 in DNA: TGCAGCGTTCGGGATCCGGGACAGAATAACGAGCAGTACTTC.